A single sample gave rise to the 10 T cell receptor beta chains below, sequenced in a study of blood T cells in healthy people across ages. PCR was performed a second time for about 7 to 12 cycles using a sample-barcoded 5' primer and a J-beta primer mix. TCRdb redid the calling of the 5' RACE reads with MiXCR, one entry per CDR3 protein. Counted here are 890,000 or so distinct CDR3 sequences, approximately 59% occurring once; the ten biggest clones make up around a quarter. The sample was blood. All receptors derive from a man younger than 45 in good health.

The CDR3 DNA reads TGTGCCAGCAGCTCTCCTGGTGGGACAGGGGCCCCAAACATTCAGTACTTC. It translates to CASSSPGGTGAPNIQYF. V is TRBV7-9 and J is TRBJ2-4, with TRBD1 matching over 10 bases. The germline V gene encodes CDR1 SEHNR and CDR2 FQNEAQ (reference sequence). The CDR3 spans 17 residues. J was trimmed by 6 bases and V by 4 bases; bases with no gene match: 12.

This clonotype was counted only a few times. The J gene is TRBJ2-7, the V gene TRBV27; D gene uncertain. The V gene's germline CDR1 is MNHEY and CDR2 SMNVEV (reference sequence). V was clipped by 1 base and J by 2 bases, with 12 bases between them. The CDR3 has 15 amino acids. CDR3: CASSLYSNPTYEQYF. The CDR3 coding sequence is TGTGCCAGCAGTTTATACTCGAACCCTACCTACGAGCAGTACTTC.

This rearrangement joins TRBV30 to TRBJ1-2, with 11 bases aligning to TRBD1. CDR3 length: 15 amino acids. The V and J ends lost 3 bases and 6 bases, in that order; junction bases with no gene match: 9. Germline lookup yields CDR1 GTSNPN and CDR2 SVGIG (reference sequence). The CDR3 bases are TGTGCCTGGAGGGGAACGGGACAGGGGGTAGATGGCTACACCTTC. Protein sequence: CAWRGTGQGVDGYTF.

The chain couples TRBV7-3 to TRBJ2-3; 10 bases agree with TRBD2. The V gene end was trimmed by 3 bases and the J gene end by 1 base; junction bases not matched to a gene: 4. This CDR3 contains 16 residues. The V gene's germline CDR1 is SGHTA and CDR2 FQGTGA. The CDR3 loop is CASSFTTSGGTDTQYF. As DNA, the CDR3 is TGTGCCAGCAGCTTTACCACTAGCGGGGGCACAGATACGCAGTATTTT. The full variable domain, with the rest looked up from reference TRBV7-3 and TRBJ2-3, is GAGVSQTPSNKVTEKGKYVELRCDPISGHTALYWYRQSLGQGPEFLIYFQGTGAADDSGLPNDRFFAVRPEGSVSTLKIQRTERGDSAVYLCASSFTTSGGTDTQYFGPGTRLTVL.

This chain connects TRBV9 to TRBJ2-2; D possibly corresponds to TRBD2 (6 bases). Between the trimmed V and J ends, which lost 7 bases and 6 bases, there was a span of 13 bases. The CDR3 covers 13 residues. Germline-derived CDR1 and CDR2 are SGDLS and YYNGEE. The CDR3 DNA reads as TGTGCCAGCTCGACGGGAGCCCCCGGGGAGCTGTTTTTT. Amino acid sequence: CASSTGAPGELFF.

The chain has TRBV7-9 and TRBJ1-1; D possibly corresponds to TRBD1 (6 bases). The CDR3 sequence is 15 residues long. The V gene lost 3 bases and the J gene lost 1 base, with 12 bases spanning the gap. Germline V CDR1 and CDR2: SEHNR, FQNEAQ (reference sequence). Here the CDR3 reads CASSLRGTPNTEAFF. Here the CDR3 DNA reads TGTGCCAGCAGCTTGCGCGGGACACCGAACACTGAAGCTTTCTTT.

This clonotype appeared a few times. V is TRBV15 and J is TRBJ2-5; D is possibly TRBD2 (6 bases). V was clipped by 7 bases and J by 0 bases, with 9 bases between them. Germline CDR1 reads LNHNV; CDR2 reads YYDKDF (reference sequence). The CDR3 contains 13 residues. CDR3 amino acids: CATNGGYQETQYF. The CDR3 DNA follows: TGTGCCACCAACGGGGGTTACCAAGAGACCCAGTACTTC.

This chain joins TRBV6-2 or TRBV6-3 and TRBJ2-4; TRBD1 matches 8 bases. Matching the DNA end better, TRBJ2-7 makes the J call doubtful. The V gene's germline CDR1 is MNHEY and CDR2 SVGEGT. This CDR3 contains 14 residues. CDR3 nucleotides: TGTGCCAGCACCATTACTGGACAGGGCCCCGAGCAGTACTTC. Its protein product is CASTITGQGPEQYF.

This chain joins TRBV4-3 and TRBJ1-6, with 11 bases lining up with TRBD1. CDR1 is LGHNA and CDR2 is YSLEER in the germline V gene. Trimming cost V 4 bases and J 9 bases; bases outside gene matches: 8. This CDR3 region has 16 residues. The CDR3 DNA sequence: TGCGCCAGCAGCCCCCGGGCGGGACAGGGGGGTTCACCCCTCCACTTT. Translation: CASSPRAGQGGSPLHF.

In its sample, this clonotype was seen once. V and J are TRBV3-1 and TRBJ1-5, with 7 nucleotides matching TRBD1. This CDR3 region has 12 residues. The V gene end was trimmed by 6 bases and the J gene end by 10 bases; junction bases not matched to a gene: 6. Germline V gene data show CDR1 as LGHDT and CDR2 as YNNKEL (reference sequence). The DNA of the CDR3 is TGTGCCAGCAGTCTCGGGACAGACCCCCAGCATTTT. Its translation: CASSLGTDPQHF.